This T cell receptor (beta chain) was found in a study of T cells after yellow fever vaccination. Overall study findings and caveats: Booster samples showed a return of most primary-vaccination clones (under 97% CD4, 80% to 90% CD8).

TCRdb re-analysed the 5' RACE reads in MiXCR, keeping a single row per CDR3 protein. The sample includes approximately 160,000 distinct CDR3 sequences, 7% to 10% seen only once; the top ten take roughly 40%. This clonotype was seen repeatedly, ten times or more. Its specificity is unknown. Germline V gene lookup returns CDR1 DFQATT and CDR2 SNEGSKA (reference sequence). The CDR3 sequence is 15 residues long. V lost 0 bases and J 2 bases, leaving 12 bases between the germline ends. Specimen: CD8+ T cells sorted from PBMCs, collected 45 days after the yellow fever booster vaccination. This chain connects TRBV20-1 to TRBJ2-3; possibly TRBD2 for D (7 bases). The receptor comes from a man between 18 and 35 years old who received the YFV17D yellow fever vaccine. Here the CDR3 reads CSARDRRGLTDTQYF. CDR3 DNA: TGCAGTGCTAGAGATCGGCGGGGGCTCACAGATACGCAGTATTTT.